This passage covers 9 T cell receptor beta chains from one sample sequenced in a study of OX40 agonist ivuxolimab in advanced cancers. Only in-frame clones appear in the TCRdb table, and some are missing; sequencing was by immunoSEQ multiplex PCR. The profile covers 65,000 to 90,000 clones, with 65% to 90% appearing a single time and about 0.6% taken by the ten largest. The sample consisted of CD4+ or CD8+ T cells sorted from blood, taken in a trial of the OX40 agonist ivuxolimab. Receptors originate from an adult with an advanced solid tumor such as melanoma, head and neck, liver or kidney cancer.

This chain links TRBV5-4 with TRBJ1-2; no firm D call. V shed 0 bases and J shed 8 bases, with 8 bases lying between them. Looked up from germline, CDR1 is SGHNT and CDR2 is YYREEE (reference sequence). This CDR3 is 12 amino acids long. DNA for the CDR3: TGTGCCAGCAGCTTGGATGGGGTCGGCTACACCTTC. This gives the protein CASSLDGVGYTF.

The V gene is TRBV27, the J gene TRBJ2-5, with D perhaps given as TRBD1 or TRBD2 (5 bases each). Judging by the DNA end, TRBJ2-7 fits better; the J call may be wrong. The germline CDR1 and CDR2 sequences are MNHEY and SMNVEV (reference sequence). The CDR3 extends over 15 amino acids. The CDR3 spells CASSLFEGKPGEQYF. For the CDR3, the DNA is TGTGCCAGCAGCCTATTCGAGGGGAAACCGGGCGAGCAGTACTTC.

This sequence joins TRBV6-6 and TRBJ1-6; D call uncertain. Germline V gives CDR1 MNHNY, CDR2 SVGAGI (reference sequence). The CDR3 has 16 residues. Trimming stripped 0 bases from V and 7 bases from J, with 13 bases between. CDR3 nucleotide sequence: TGTGCCAGCAGTTACTCGGTCAGAAAAACCAATTCACCCCTCCACTTT. Its translation is CASSYSVRKTNSPLHF.

J is TRBJ1-1 and V is TRBV4-3; 10 nucleotides align to TRBD1. CDR3 size: 15 residues. The germline CDR1 and CDR2 sequences are LGHNA and YSLEER. The V gene end was trimmed by 0 bases and the J gene end by 11 bases; junction bases not matched to a gene: 9. The CDR3 DNA follows: TGCGCCAGCAGCCAAGACCCCGGGACAGGGGTGCGGGCTTTCTTT. This sequence encodes CASSQDPGTGVRAFF.

The V and J genes are TRBV5-1 and TRBJ2-2, with D perhaps TRBD1 (5 bases). The CDR3 totals 14 residues. CDR1 SGHRS and CDR2 YFSETQ come from the germline V gene. V gave up 1 base and J gave up 4 bases, with 8 bases separating them. The CDR3 DNA sequence: TGCGCCAGCAGCTTGCAGGGTACCACCGGGGAGCTGTTTTTT. This translates into CASSLQGTTGELFF. Full variable domain (rest looked up from reference TRBV5-1 and TRBJ2-2): KAGVTQTPRYLIKTRGQQVTLSCSPISGHRSVSWYQQTPGQGLQFLFEYFSETQRNKGNFPGRFSGRQFSNSRSEMNVSTLELGDSALYLCASSLQGTTGELFFGEGSRLTVL.

As concerns this clone: Relative to the germline gene, one junction end is altered; a read error may explain this. The rearrangement uses TRBV18 and TRBJ1-2, with 8 bases lining up with TRBD1. The germline CDR1 and CDR2 sequences are KGHSH and LQKENI. This CDR3 region has 15 residues. The CDR3 here is CASSPPSRQGNGYTF. The CDR3 region has the DNA TGTGCCAGCTCGCCACCATCAAGACAGGGGAATGGCTACACCTTC.

The rearrangement links TRBV19 to TRBJ1-4, with unresolved D. Germline loops: CDR1 LNHDA, CDR2 SQIVND (reference sequence). Trimming shortened V by 1 base and J by 7 bases, and 7 bases separated the two germline ends. CDR3 length: 13 amino acids. In DNA form, the CDR3 reads TGTGCCAGTAGTATAGCTCTCGGTGAAAAACTGTTTTTT. This codes for CASSIALGEKLFF.

The V gene is TRBV4-3, the J gene TRBJ2-3, with no clear D. The V and J ends lost 2 bases and 3 bases respectively, with 15 bases between them. The CDR3 sequence is 16 residues long. Germline loops: CDR1 LGHNA, CDR2 YSLEER. The CDR3, as DNA: TGCGCCAGCAGCCAAACTCGGTTCGTGGGTACAGATACGCAGTATTTT. Amino acid sequence: CASSQTRFVGTDTQYF.

This chain joins TRBV5-1 and TRBJ2-7, with unresolved D. CDR1 and CDR2 from the germline V gene are SGHRS and YFSETQ. The V gene lost 5 bases and the J gene lost 2 bases, with 20 bases spanning the gap. The CDR3 covers 16 residues. The CDR3 DNA is TGCGCCAGCAGTCCGATGGGCAGCAGCCGCGCCTACGAGCAGTACTTC. This gives the protein CASSPMGSSRAYEQYF. Using reference TRBV5-1 and TRBJ2-7 for the parts outside the CDR3, the full variable domain is KAGVTQTPRYLIKTRGQQVTLSCSPISGHRSVSWYQQTPGQGLQFLFEYFSETQRNKGNFPGRFSGRQFSNSRSEMNVSTLELGDSALYLCASSPMGSSRAYEQYFGPGTRLTVT.